These T cell receptor beta chains were read from a single sample in a study of cytomegalovirus exposure and HLA in healthy donors. Assay used: immunoSEQ multiplex PCR; TCRdb lists only in-frame clones, some missing. Found here are over 100,000 clones, nearly 65% of them singletons; the top ten hold over 8%. Sequencing was carried out using PBMCs. All receptors derive from a man aged 35-49 years in good health and CMV-seropositive. Both conserved end residues are part of each CDR3. The D gene is left open where the match is weak. Clone size, where shown, is once, few, many, or a class for clones that have expanded.

clone size | J gene | D gene | V gene | CDR3 DNA | CDR3 protein
- | TRBJ2-5 | - | TRBV7-2 | TGTGCCAGCAGCGTAACAGGGAGTCCGCTCCAAGAGACCCAGTACTTC | CASSVTGSPLQETQYF
- | TRBJ2-1 | - | TRBV19 | TGTGCCAGTAGTAACTACGGTGGTAATTGGGATGAGCAGTTCTTC | CASSNYGGNWDEQFF
- | TRBJ1-1 | TRBD1 | TRBV2 | TGTGCCAGCAGTCACCCTGGACAGGAGAGGGGCACTGAAGCTTTCTTT | CASSHPGQERGTEAFF
- | TRBJ1-4 | - | TRBV27 | TGTGCCAGCAAGACAGCCCAGGAGGAAAAACTGTTTTTT | CASKTAQEEKLFF
- | TRBJ1-6 | - | TRBV13 | TGTGCCAGCAGCCTCCCGGACAGCTCCTATAATTCACCCCTCCACTTT | CASSLPDSSYNSPLHF
- | TRBJ2-1 | TRBD2 | TRBV7-2 | TGTGCCAGCAGCTTAACTAGCGGGAGGGTTGCCTACAATGAGCAGTTCTTC | CASSLTSGRVAYNEQFF
- | TRBJ1-1 | TRBD1 | TRBV10-3 | TGTGCCATCAGACTGGGACAGGGTAGGGCTGAAGCTTTCTTT | CAIRLGQGRAEAFF
- | TRBJ2-7 | TRBD1 | TRBV6-1 | TGTGCCAGCATCAAAGGACAGGGGGCTAGCGAGCAGTACTTC | CASIKGQGASEQYF
- | TRBJ1-4 | - | TRBV28 | TGTGCCAGCAGTCGCGAGGGGGCAACTAATGAAAAACTGTTTTTT | CASSREGATNEKLFF
few | TRBJ1-5 | - | TRBV28 | TGTGCCAGCAGGCGGGTACTAACCAGTCAGCCCCAGCATTTT | CASRRVLTSQPQHF
once | TRBJ2-5 | - | TRBV6-1 | TGTGCCAGCATCCGTGCGAGGGACCAAGAGACCCAGTACTTC | CASIRARDQETQYF
- | TRBJ2-7 | - | TRBV6-1 | TGTGCCACCACTAACTCCTACGAGCAGTACTTC | CATTNSYEQYF
once | TRBJ1-1 | - | TRBV28 | TGTGCCAGCAGACCCGGACAGAACACTGAAGCTTTCTTT | CASRPGQNTEAFF
- | TRBJ2-7 | TRBD2 | TRBV4-2 | TGTGCCAGCAGCCAAGTAGGGCTAGCGGGGACCTACGAGCAGTACTTC | CASSQVGLAGTYEQYF
few | TRBJ2-3 | - | TRBV11-1 | TGTGCCAGCAGCTTCGAAGCTTATCCCACAGATACGCAGTATTTT | CASSFEAYPTDTQYF
few | TRBJ2-7 | TRBD2 | TRBV9 | TGTGCCAGCAGCGTAGCTGGACTAGCGGGAGCCTACGAGCAGTACTTC | CASSVAGLAGAYEQYF
few | TRBJ2-5 | TRBD1 | TRBV6-1 | TGTGCCAGCAGTGAAGTTAAGGGACAGGGGGTGGGGGAGACCCAGTACTTC | CASSEVKGQGVGETQYF
- | TRBJ1-2 | TRBD1 | TRBV28 | TGTGCCAGCAGTTCCCAGACAGGGGGCGACTATGGCTACACCTTC | CASSSQTGGDYGYTF
- | TRBJ1-4 | - | TRBV6-5 | TGTGCCAGCAGAAGGGCAGGGTCAGAAAAACTGTTTTTT | CASRRAGSEKLFF
- | TRBJ2-1 | TRBD2 | TRBV7-9 | TGTGCCAGCAGCGGACTGGGGGGGGACAATGAGCAGTTCTTC | CASSGLGGDNEQFF
once | TRBJ2-3 | TRBD2 | TRBV18 | TGTGCCAGCTCACCTCTCACGGGAGGAGACACAGATACGCAGTATTTT | CASSPLTGGDTDTQYF
once | TRBJ2-1 | - | TRBV11-3 | TGTGCCAGCAGCAGCGGGACAGGTGGCAATGAGCAGTTCTTC | CASSSGTGGNEQFF
few | TRBJ1-1 | TRBD1 | TRBV5-1 | TGCGCCAGCAGCGCACAGGGGGCCAACACTGAAGCTTTCTTT | CASSAQGANTEAFF
few | TRBJ1-2 | - | TRBV7-9 | TGTGCCAGCAGCTTAGGAGGGTGGCCTGGCACTGGGGGCTACACCTTC | CASSLGGWPGTGGYTF
- | TRBJ2-7 | TRBD1 | TRBV19 | TGTGCCAGTAGTCCCCGACAGGGGGCGGCGAACTACGAGCAGTACTTC | CASSPRQGAANYEQYF
few | TRBJ2-2 | TRBD1 | TRBV28 | TGTGCCAGCAGTTTACCAGGGACAGGATCTCCCGGGGAGCTGTTTTTT | CASSLPGTGSPGELFF
- | TRBJ2-2 | - | TRBV21-1 | TGTGCCAGCAGCAAAGTAAGTAGACAGGGTACGAACACCGGGGAGCTGTTTTTT | CASSKVSRQGTNTGELFF
- | TRBJ2-7 | TRBD2 | TRBV18 | TGTGCCAGCTCACCACCGTGGGGGGGTTACGAGCAGTACTTC | CASSPPWGGYEQYF
- | TRBJ2-7 | - | TRBV28 | TGTGCCAGCAGTCCCGGTGTTAGCGGCTCCTACGAGCAGTACTTC | CASSPGVSGSYEQYF
few | TRBJ2-7 | TRBD1 | TRBV2 | TGTGCCAGCAGAAGACAGGGAAGGGTCGAGCAGTACTTC | CASRRQGRVEQYF
few | TRBJ2-5 | - | TRBV19 | TGTGCCAGTAGTATAGGTTCGGGGTTCGGGGGGACCCAGTACTTC | CASSIGSGFGGTQYF
- | TRBJ1-6 | TRBD1 | TRBV30 | TGTGCCTGGAGTGGGACAGGGGGCTCACCCCTCCACTTT | CAWSGTGGSPLHF
few | TRBJ2-7 | TRBD2 | TRBV7-3 | TGTGCCAGCAGCTTACGGAGCGGGGGTGCCGAGCAGTACTTC | CASSLRSGGAEQYF
- | TRBJ2-3 | - | TRBV4-2 | TGTGCCAGCAGCCAAGTTGTCGGTCCTAGCACAGATACGCAGTATTTT | CASSQVVGPSTDTQYF
- | TRBJ1-1 | TRBD1 | TRBV6-1 | TGTGCCAGCAGTGAAGTAGGGACAGCGCCTAACACTGAAGCTTTCTTT | CASSEVGTAPNTEAFF
- | TRBJ2-7 | - | TRBV27 | TGTGCCAGCAGTGAGTTCATCTCCTACGAGCAGTACTTC | CASSEFISYEQYF
- | TRBJ1-2 | - | TRBV7-9 | TGTGCCAGCAGTCTACAGGAAAACTATGGCTACACCTTC | CASSLQENYGYTF
- | TRBJ2-5 | TRBD2 | TRBV5-4 | TGTGCCAGCAGCCGTGGGACTAGCGGGAGTAAGGAGGAGACCCAGTACTTC | CASSRGTSGSKEETQYF
- | TRBJ2-7 | - | TRBV4-2 | TGTGCCAGCAGCCAAGGCGAGGCGCTAGCGCTGTCCTACGAGCAGTACTTC | CASSQGEALALSYEQYF
- | TRBJ2-5 | TRBD1 | TRBV7-3 | TGTGCCAGCAGCCCGGGGACAGGGGGAGAGACCCAGTACTTC | CASSPGTGGETQYF
- | TRBJ2-7 | - | TRBV2 | TGTGCCAGCAGTGAGGGGACTGAACCCTACGAGCAGTACTTC | CASSEGTEPYEQYF
- | TRBJ2-5 | TRBD2 | TRBV11-3 | TGTGCCAGCAGCTTAGGCGGGGGGACAGAGACCCAGTACTTC | CASSLGGGTETQYF
- | TRBJ2-5 | TRBD1 | TRBV14 | TGTGCCAGCAGCCAACCGGGACAGGGTCCCGAAGAGACCCAGTACTTC | CASSQPGQGPEETQYF
- | TRBJ2-1 | TRBD2 | TRBV5-4 | TGTGCCAGCAGCTTGGGAGGACTAGCGGGGGGTTACAATGAGCAGTTCTTC | CASSLGGLAGGYNEQFF
few | TRBJ1-5 | TRBD1 | TRBV29-1 | TGCAGCGTGGGACAGGGGGCGGGTCAGCCCCAGCATTTT | CSVGQGAGQPQHF
- | TRBJ1-2 | TRBD1 | TRBV9 | TGTGCCAGCAGCGTAGATGGAACAGGGGGGTTGTATGGCTACACCTTC | CASSVDGTGGLYGYTF
- | TRBJ1-1 | TRBD1 | TRBV18 | TGTGCCAGCTCACGGATGGACAGGGGGGGAAACACTGAAGCTTTCTTT | CASSRMDRGGNTEAFF
- | TRBJ2-3 | - | TRBV4-2 | TGTGCCAGCAGCCCGGGACTTTCTAGCACAGATACGCAGTATTTT | CASSPGLSSTDTQYF
- | TRBJ2-7 | - | TRBV19 | TGTGCCAGTAGTATAGCACAGGGTATCCACGAGCAGTACTTC | CASSIAQGIHEQYF
- | TRBJ1-5 | - | TRBV15 | TGTGCCACCAGCAGGAACCCGGGTAGCAATCAGCCCCAGCATTTT | CATSRNPGSNQPQHF
- | TRBJ2-3 | - | TRBV6-5 | TGTGCCAGCAACGGCGGCCACACAGATACGCAGTATTTT | CASNGGHTDTQYF
- | TRBJ1-2 | - | TRBV6-6 | TGTGCCAGCAATGTCGGGGGGAACTATGGCTACACCTTC | CASNVGGNYGYTF
- | TRBJ2-7 | - | TRBV5-5 | TGTGCCAGCAGCTTGGGACGGGTGACCTACGAGCAGTACTTC | CASSLGRVTYEQYF
- | TRBJ2-1 | TRBD1 | TRBV9 | TGTGCCAGCAGCGGCGGGACAGGGGTCGACAATGAGCAGTTCTTC | CASSGGTGVDNEQFF
- | TRBJ2-7 | - | TRBV6-5 | TGTGCCAGCAGTTACTCAGGACACCGTTCCTACGAGCAGTACTTC | CASSYSGHRSYEQYF